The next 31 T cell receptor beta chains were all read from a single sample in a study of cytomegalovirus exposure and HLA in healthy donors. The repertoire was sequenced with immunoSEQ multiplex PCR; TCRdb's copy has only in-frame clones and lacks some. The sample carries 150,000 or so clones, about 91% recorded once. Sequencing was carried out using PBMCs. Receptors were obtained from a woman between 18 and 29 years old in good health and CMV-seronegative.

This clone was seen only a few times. CDR3 in amino acids: CASRYGQKEAFF. As DNA, the CDR3 is TGTGCCAGTCGATATGGACAGAAGGAAGCTTTCTTT. This chain uses TRBV19 with TRBJ1-1, with D possibly TRBD1 on 6 matching bases. The germline V and J ends were trimmed by 8 bases and 8 bases, with 15 bases remaining between them. The CDR3 is made up of 12 amino acids. Germline-derived CDR1 and CDR2 are LNHDA and SQIVND (reference sequence).

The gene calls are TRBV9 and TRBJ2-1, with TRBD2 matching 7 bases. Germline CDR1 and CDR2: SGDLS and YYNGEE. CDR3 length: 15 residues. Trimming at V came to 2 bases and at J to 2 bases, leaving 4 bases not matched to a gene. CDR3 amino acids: CASSVGSGAYNEQFF. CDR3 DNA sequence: TGTGCCAGCAGCGTTGGGAGCGGGGCCTACAATGAGCAGTTCTTC.

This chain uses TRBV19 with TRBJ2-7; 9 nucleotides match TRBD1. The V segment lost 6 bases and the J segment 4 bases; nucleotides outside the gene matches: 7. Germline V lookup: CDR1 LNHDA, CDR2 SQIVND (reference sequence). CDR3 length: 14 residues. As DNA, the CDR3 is TGTGCCAGTAGGCGGGGACAGGGAATTTACGAGCAGTACTTC. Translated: CASRRGQGIYEQYF. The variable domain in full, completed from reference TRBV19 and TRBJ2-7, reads DGGITQSPKYLFRKEGQNVTLSCEQNLNHDAMYWYRQDPGQGLRLIYYSQIVNDFQKGDIAEGYSVSREKKESFPLTVTSAQKNPTAFYLCASRRGQGIYEQYFGPGTRLTVT.

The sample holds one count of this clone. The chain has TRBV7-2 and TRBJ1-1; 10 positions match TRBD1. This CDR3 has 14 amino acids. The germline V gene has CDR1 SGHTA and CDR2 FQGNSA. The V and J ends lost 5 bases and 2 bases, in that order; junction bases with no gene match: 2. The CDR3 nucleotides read TGTGCCAGCAGCCGACAGGGGGCCAACACTGAAGCTTTCTTT. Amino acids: CASSRQGANTEAFF.

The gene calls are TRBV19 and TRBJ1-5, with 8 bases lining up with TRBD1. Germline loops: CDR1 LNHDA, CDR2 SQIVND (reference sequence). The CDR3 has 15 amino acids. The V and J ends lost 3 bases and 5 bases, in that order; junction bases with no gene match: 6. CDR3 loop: CASSIFGTGYQPQHF. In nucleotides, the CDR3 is TGTGCCAGTAGTATTTTCGGGACAGGCTATCAGCCCCAGCATTTT.

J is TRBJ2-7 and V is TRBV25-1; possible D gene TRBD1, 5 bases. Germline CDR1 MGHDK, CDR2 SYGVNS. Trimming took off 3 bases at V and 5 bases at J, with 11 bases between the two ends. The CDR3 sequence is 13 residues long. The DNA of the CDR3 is TGTGCCAGCAGTGACAGGGTCCATAACGAGCAGTACTTC. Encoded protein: CASSDRVHNEQYF.

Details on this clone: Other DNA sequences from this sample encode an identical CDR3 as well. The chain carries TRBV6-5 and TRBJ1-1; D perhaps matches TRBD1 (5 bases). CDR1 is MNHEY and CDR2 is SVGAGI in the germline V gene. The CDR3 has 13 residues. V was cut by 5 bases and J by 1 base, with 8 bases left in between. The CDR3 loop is CASSPTGNTEAFF. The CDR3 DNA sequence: TGTGCCAGCAGTCCCACAGGGAACACTGAAGCTTTCTTT.

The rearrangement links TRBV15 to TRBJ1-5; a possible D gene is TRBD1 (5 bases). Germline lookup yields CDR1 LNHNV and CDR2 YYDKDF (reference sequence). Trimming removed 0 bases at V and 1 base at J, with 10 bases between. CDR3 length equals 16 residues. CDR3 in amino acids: CATSRDLGQSNQPQHF. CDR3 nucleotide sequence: TGTGCCACCAGCAGAGATTTGGGGCAGAGCAATCAGCCCCAGCATTTT.

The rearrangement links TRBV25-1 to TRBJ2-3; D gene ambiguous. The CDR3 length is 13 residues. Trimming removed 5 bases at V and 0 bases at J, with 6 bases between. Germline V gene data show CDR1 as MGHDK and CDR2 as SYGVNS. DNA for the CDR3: TGTGCCAGCAGTCCAACTAGCACAGATACGCAGTATTTT. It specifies CASSPTSTDTQYF. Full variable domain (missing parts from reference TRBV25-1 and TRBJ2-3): EADIYQTPRYLVIGTGKKITLECSQTMGHDKMYWYQQDPGMELHLIHYSYGVNSTEKGDLSSESTVSRIRTEHFPLTLESARPSHTSQYLCASSPTSTDTQYFGPGTRLTVL.

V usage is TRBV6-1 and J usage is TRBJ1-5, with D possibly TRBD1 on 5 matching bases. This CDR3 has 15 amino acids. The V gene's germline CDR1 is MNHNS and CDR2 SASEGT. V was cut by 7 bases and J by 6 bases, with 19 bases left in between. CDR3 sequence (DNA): TGTGCCAGCATGGGGGGTGGGGGAGAGGGTCAGCCCCAGCATTTT. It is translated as CASMGGGGEGQPQHF.

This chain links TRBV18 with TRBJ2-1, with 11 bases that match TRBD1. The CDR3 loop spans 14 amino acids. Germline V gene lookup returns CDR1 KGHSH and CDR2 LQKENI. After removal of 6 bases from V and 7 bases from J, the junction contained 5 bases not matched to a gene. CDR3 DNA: TGTGCCAGCTCCGGGACAGGGGGTTGGAATGAGCAGTTCTTC. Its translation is CASSGTGGWNEQFF.

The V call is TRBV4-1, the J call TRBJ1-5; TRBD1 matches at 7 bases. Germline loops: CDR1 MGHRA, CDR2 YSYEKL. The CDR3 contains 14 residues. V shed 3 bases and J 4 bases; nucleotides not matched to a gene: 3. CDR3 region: CASSHLQGNQPQHF. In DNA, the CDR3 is TGCGCCAGCAGCCATTTACAGGGGAATCAGCCCCAGCATTTT.

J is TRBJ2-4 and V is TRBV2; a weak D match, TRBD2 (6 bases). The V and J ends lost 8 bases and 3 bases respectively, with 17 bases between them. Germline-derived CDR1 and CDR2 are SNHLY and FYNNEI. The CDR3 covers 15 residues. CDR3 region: CASGANTGVKNIQYF. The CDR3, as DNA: TGTGCCAGCGGTGCCAACACGGGAGTCAAAAACATTCAGTACTTC. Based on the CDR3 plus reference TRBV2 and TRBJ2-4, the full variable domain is EPEVTQTPSHQVTQMGQEVILRCVPISNHLYFYWYRQILGQKVEFLVSFYNNEISEKSEIFDDQFSVERPDGSNFTLKIRSTKLEDSAMYFCASGANTGVKNIQYFGAGTRLSVL.

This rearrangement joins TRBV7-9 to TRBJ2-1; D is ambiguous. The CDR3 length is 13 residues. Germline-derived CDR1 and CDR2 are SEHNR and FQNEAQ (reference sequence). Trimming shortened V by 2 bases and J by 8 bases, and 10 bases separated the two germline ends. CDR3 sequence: CASSLLVRDEQFF. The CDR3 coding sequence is TGTGCCAGCAGCTTACTAGTACGCGATGAGCAGTTCTTC.

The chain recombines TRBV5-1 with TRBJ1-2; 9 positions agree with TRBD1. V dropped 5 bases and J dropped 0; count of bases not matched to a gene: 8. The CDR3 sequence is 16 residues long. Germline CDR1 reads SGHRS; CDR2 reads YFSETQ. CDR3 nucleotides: TGCGCCAGCAGTATTACAGGGGGCGTCTCTAACTATGGCTACACCTTC. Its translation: CASSITGGVSNYGYTF.

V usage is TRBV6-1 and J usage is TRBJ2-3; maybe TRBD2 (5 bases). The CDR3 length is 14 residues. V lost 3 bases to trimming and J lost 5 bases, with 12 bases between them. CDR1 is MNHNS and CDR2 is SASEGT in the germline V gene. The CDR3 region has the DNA TGTGCCAGCAGTGAGGGCGGCGGGCGAGATACGCAGTATTTT. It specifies CASSEGGGRDTQYF.

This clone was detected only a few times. The CDR3 DNA is TGTGCCAGCGCGTCCGGGACAGCCAACTATGGCTACACCTTC. It is translated as CASASGTANYGYTF. V gene TRBV7-9 combines with J gene TRBJ1-2, with 7 bases identical to TRBD1. This CDR3 has 14 amino acids. The V gene's germline CDR1 is SEHNR and CDR2 FQNEAQ (reference sequence). Trimming removed 8 bases from V and 2 bases from J; junction bases left unmatched: 8. Using reference TRBV7-9 and TRBJ1-2 for the parts outside the CDR3, the full variable domain is DTGVSQNPRHKITKRGQNVTFRCDPISEHNRLYWYRQTLGQGPEFLTYFQNEAQLEKSRLLSDRFSAERPKGSFSTLEIQRTEQGDSAMYLCASASGTANYGYTFGSGTRLTVV.

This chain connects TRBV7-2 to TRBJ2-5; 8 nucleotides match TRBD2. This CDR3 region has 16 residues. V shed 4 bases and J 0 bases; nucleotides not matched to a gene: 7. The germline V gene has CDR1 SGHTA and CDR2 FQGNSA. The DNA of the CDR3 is TGTGCCAGCAGCTGGAAAGCGGGGGCGAACCAAGAGACCCAGTACTTC. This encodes CASSWKAGANQETQYF.

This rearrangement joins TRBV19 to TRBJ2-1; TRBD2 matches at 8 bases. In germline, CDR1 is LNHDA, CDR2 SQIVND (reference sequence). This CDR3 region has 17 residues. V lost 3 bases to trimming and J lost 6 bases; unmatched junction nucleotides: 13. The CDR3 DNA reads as TGTGCCAGTAGTATCGATCCAATTGGACTAGCACGCAATGAGCAGTTCTTC. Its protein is CASSIDPIGLARNEQFF.

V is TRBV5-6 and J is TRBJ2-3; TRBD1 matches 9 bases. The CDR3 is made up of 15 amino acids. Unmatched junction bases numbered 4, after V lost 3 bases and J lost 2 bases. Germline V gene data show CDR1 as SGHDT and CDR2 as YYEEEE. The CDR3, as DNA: TGTGCCAGCAGCTCGGGACAGGGAAACACAGATACGCAGTATTTT. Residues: CASSSGQGNTDTQYF.

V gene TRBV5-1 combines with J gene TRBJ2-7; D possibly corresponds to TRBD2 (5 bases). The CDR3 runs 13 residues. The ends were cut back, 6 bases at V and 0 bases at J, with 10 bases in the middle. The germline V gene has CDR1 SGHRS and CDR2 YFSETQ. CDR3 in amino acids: CASTMGSSYEQYF. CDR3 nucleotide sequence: TGCGCCAGCACAATGGGGAGCTCCTACGAGCAGTACTTC.

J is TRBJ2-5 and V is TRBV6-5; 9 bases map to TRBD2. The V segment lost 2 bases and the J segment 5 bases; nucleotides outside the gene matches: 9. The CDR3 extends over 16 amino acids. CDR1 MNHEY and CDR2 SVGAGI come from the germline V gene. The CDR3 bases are TGTGCCAGCAGTTACCTCTTAGCGGGGGCGGGGGAGACCCAGTACTTC. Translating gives CASSYLLAGAGETQYF.

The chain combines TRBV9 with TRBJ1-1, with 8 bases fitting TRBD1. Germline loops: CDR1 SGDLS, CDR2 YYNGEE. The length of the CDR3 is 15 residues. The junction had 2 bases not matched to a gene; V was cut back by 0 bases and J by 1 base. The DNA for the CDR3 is TGTGCCAGCAGCGTAGGGACAGGGACGAACACTGAAGCTTTCTTT. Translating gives CASSVGTGTNTEAFF.

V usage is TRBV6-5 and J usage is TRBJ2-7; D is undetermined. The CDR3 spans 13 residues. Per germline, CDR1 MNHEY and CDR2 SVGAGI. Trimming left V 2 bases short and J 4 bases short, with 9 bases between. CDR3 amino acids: CASSYGQEYEQYF. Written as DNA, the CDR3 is TGTGCCAGCAGTTACGGGCAAGAATACGAGCAGTACTTC.

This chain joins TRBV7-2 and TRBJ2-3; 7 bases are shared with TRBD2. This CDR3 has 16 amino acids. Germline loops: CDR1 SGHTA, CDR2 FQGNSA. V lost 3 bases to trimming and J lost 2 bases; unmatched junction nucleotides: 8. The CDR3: CASSFSGQPHTDTQYF. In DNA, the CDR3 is TGTGCCAGCAGCTTTAGCGGGCAACCTCACACAGATACGCAGTATTTT.

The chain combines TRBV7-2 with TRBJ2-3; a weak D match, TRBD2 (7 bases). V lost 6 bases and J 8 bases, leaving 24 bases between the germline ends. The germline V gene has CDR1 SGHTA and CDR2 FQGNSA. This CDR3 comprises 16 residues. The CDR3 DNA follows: TGTGCCAGCAGTTGGAGTAGGCAGGGCGGGGGCGGTACGCAGTATTTT. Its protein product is CASSWSRQGGGGTQYF.

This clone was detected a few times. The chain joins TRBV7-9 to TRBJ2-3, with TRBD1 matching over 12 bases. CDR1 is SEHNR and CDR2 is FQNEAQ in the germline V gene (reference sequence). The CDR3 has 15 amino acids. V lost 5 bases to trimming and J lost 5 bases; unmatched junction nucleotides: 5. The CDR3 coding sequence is TGTGCCAGCAGCCTGGGACAGGGGGCGAGAGATACGCAGTATTTT. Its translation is CASSLGQGARDTQYF.

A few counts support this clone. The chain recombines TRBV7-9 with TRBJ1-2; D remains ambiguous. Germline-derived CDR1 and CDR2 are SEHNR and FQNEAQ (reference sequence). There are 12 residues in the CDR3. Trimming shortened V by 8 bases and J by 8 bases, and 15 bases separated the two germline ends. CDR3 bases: TGTGCCAGCGGAGCAGTAATCGGGGGCTACACCTTC. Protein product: CASGAVIGGYTF.

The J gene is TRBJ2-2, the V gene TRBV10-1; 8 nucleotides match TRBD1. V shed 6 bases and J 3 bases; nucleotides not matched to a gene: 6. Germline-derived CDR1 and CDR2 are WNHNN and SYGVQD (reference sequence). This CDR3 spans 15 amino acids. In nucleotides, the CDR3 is TGCGCCAGCAGCCTACAGGGGGTTGACACCGGGGAGCTGTTTTTT. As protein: CASSLQGVDTGELFF.

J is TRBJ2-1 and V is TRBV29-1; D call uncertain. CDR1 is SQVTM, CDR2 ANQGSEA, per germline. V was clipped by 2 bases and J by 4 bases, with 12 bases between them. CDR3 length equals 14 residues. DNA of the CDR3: TGCAGCGTTGAAAGTCAACTCCTTTACAATGAGCAGTTCTTC. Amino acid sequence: CSVESQLLYNEQFF.

Here the CDR3 DNA reads TGCGCCAGAAGACAGGATTGTGGTTTGGATGAAAAACTGTTTTTT. It encodes CARRQDCGLDEKLFF. The V and J genes are TRBV10-1 and TRBJ1-4, with a weak D call TRBD1 (6 bases). The CDR3 has 15 amino acids. V lost 9 bases, J lost 6 bases, and 20 bases lay in between. Looked up from germline, CDR1 is WNHNN and CDR2 is SYGVQD (reference sequence).